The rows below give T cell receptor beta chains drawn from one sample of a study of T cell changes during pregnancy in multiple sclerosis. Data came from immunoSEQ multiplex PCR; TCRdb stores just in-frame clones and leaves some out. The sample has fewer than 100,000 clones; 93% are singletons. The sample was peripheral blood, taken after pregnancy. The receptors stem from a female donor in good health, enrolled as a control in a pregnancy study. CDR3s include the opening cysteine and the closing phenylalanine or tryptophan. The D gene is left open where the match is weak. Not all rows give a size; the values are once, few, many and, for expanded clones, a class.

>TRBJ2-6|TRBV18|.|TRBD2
CASSPVAGAGANVLTF
TGTGCCAGCTCACCAGTGGCGGGGGCTGGGGCCAACGTCCTGACTTTC
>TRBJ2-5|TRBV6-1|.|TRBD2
CASRELAGFQETQYF
TGTGCCAGCCGGGAACTAGCGGGGTTCCAAGAGACCCAGTACTTC
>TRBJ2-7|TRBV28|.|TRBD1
CASRDRYEQYF
TGTGCCAGCAGGGACAGGTACGAGCAGTACTTC
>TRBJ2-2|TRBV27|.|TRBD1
CASRDREHRGAVF
TGTGCCAGCAGGGACAGGGAACACCGGGGAGCTGTTTTT
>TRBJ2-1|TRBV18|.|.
CASSPATGYRNEQFF
TGTGCCAGCTCACCAGCGACAGGCTACCGCAATGAGCAGTTCTTC
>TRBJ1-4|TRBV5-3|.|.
CARSLHGVREKLFF
TGTGCCAGAAGCCTCCACGGGGTGCGGGAAAAACTGTTTTTT
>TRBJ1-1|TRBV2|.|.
CASIFLGNEAFF
TGTGCCAGCATTTTTTTGGGCAATGAAGCTTTCTTT
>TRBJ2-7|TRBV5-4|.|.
CASSPGLPGNGYEQYF
TGTGCCAGCAGCCCGGGACTGCCGGGCAACGGCTACGAGCAGTACTTC
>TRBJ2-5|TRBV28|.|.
CASSLGFQETQYF
TGTGCCAGCAGTTTAGGCTTCCAAGAGACCCAGTACTTC
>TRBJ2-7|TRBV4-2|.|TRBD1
CASSPGTGTYEQYF
TGTGCCAGCAGCCCCGGGACAGGAACCTACGAGCAGTACTTC
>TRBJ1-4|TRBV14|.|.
CASRGSGAPTKLFF
TGTGCCAGCAGGGGATCAGGGGCGCCTACAAAACTGTTTTTT
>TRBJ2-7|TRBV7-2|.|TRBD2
CASSFGTSGSLEQYF
TGTGCCAGCAGCTTTGGGACTAGCGGGAGCCTAGAGCAGTACTTC
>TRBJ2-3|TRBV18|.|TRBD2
CASSPNGTSGSKDTQYF
TGTGCCAGCTCACCAAACGGGACTAGCGGGAGCAAGGATACGCAGTATTTT
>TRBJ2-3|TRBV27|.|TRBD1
CASSFSGGDTDTQYF
TGTGCCAGCAGTTTTTCAGGGGGCGACACAGATACGCAGTATTTT
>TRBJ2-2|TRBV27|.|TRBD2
CASSLRRVVGTSARELFF
TGTGCCAGCAGTTTACGGAGGGTCGTAGGGACTAGTGCCCGGGAGCTGTTTTTT
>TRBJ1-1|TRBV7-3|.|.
CASPRGRTEAFF
TGTGCCAGCCCGCGCGGGAGGACTGAAGCTTTCTTT
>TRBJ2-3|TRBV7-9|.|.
CASSLAARGFVDTQYF
TGTGCCAGCAGCTTAGCGGCGCGGGGTTTCGTGGATACGCAGTATTTT
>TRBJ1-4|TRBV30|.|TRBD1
CAWRASQGAGEKLFF
TGTGCCTGGAGGGCATCACAGGGGGCGGGTGAAAAACTGTTTTTT
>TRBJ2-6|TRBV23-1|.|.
CASSQQGTPSSGANVLTF
TGCGCCAGCAGTCAACAGGGTACCCCCAGCTCTGGGGCCAACGTCCTGACTTTC
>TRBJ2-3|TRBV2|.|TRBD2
CASIGLAGADTQYF
TGTGCCAGCATCGGACTAGCGGGCGCAGATACGCAGTATTTT
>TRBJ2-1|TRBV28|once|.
CASRTRSAYNEQFF
TGTGCCAGCAGAACTAGGTCGGCCTACAATGAGCAGTTCTTC
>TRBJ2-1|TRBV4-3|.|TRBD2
CASSQEGSGSGRGEQFF
TGCGCCAGCAGCCAAGAGGGAAGCGGGAGTGGGCGGGGGGAGCAGTTCTTC
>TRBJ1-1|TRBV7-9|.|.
CASSSKSDRGATEAFF
TGTGCCAGCAGCTCCAAGTCAGATCGGGGGGCAACTGAAGCTTTCTTT
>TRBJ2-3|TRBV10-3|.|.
CAISLAASTDTQYF
TGTGCCATATCCCTCGCGGCTAGCACAGATACGCAGTATTTT
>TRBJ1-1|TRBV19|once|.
CASSSGQRAFF
TGTGCCAGTAGCAGTGGACAGAGGGCTTTCTTT
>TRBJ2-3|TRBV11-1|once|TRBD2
CASGRLAARVGTQYF
TGTGCCAGCGGAAGACTAGCGGCGCGCGTCGGTACGCAGTATTTT
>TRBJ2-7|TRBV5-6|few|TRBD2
CASSPPRGGGYEQYF
TGTGCCAGCAGCCCCCCTCGCGGGGGGGGCTACGAGCAGTACTTC
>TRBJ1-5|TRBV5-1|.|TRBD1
CASSHAPGGGNQPQHF
TGCGCCAGCAGCCATGCCCCAGGGGGAGGCAATCAGCCCCAGCATTTT
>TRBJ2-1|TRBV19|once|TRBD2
CASSTYSGSGNEQFF
TGTGCCAGTAGTACCTATAGCGGGAGCGGCAATGAGCAGTTCTTC
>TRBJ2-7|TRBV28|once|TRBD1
CASMTKLRRTGTEFYEQYF
TGTGCCAGCATGACTAAACTAAGAAGAACCGGGACAGAATTCTACGAGCAGTACTTC
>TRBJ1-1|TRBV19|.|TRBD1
CASSRQGAYRSTEAFF
TGTGCCAGTAGTAGACAGGGGGCCTATAGAAGCACTGAAGCTTTCTTT
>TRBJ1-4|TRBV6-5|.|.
CASSYRGTSDEKLFF
TGTGCCAGCAGTTACCGCGGGACCTCGGATGAAAAACTGTTTTTT
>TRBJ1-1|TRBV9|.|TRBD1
CASSAIAGTDTEAFF
TGTGCCAGCAGCGCGATCGCGGGGACAGACACTGAAGCTTTCTTT
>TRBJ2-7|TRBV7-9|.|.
CASRSGGTRVYF
TGTGCCAGCAGATCAGGAGGCACCCGCGTATACTTC
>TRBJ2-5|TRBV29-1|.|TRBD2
CSVPGGKETQYF
TGCAGCGTTCCGGGGGGAAAAGAGACCCAGTACTTC
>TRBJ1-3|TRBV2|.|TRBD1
CASSGGQGAGNTIYF
TGTGCCAGCAGTGGGGGACAGGGGGCTGGAAACACCATATATTTT
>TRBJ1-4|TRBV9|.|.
CASSVAGSAGEKLFF
TGTGCCAGCAGCGTAGCGGGGAGCGCGGGTGAAAAACTGTTTTTT
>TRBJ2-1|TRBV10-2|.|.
CASREQAPIAYNEQFF
TGCGCCAGCAGGGAACAGGCGCCGATAGCCTACAATGAGCAGTTCTTC
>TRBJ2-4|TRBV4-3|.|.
CASSQGGAAKNIQYF
TGCGCCAGCAGCCAAGGCGGGGCGGCAAAAAACATTCAGTACTTC
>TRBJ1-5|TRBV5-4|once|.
CASSSGPRGGNQPQHF
TGTGCCAGCAGCTCCGGACCCCGGGGGGGCAATCAGCCCCAGCATTTT
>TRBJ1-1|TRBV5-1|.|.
CASSLRSGRNTEAFF
TGCGCCAGCTCGCTTAGGAGCGGGAGGAACACTGAAGCTTTCTTT
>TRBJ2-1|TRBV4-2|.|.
CASSQGTYNEQFF
TGTGCCAGCAGCCAAGGGACTTACAATGAGCAGTTCTTC
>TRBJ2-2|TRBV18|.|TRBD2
CASSRGAGDTGELFF
TGTGCCAGCTCACGGGGCGCGGGAGACACCGGGGAGCTGTTTTTT
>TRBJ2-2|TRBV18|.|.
CASSPFNRQGNTGELFF
TGTGCCAGCTCACCTTTTAATCGGCAGGGGAACACCGGGGAGCTGTTTTTT
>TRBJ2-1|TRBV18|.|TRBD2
CASSLGLAGVYNEQFF
TGTGCCAGCTCACTAGGACTAGCGGGAGTTTACAATGAGCAGTTCTTC
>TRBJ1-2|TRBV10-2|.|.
CASAIPKSGQHF
TGCGCCAGCGCCATTCCCAAGTCGGGACAACACTTC
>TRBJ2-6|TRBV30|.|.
CAWSVGRSSSGANVLTF
TGTGCCTGGAGCGTTGGGAGGAGTAGCTCTGGGGCCAACGTCCTGACTTTC
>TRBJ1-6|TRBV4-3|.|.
CASSQKSGGNSPLHF
TGCGCCAGCAGCCAAAAATCCGGCGGGAATTCACCCCTCCACTTT
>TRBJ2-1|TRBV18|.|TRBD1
CASSPGTGGLNEQFF
TGTGCCAGCTCACCTGGGACAGGGGGTCTAAATGAGCAGTTCTTC
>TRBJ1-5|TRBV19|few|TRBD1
CASSVRQGLQPQHF
TGTGCCAGTAGTGTCCGACAGGGCTTGCAGCCCCAGCATTTT
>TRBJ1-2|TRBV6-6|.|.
CASSSRGKGYTF
TGTGCCAGCAGTTCAAGAGGGAAGGGCTACACCTTC
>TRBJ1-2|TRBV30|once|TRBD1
CASSGDRANYGYTF
TGTGCCTCCTCGGGGGACAGGGCCAACTATGGCTACACCTTC
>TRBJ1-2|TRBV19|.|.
CASSPSGGDLYGYTF
TGTGCCAGTAGCCCTTCGGGGGGAGATCTCTATGGCTACACCTTC
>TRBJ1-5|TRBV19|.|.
CASSDGVWPQHF
TGTGCCAGTAGCGACGGGGTCTGGCCCCAGCATTTT
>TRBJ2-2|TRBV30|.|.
CAWTNDRPQGTGELFF
TGTGCCTGGACTAATGACAGGCCCCAGGGCACCGGGGAGCTGTTTTTT